The 4 T cell receptor beta chains below come from one sample, sequenced in a study of blood T cell repertoires in COVID-19. Some clones are missing from TCRdb's copy, which holds only in-frame ones; the method was immunoSEQ multiplex PCR. The sample yields about 140,000 clones, more than 75% seen once. Source material: peripheral blood. The receptor source for this set is a woman in her forties with acute or convalescent COVID-19.

V gene TRBV24-1 combines with J gene TRBJ1-2; 8 nucleotides align to TRBD1. With 4 bases clipped from V and 4 bases from J, the junction kept 7 bases outside the gene matches. Germline V gene data show CDR1 as KGHDR and CDR2 as SFDVKD. The length of the CDR3 is 15 residues. CDR3 in amino acids: CATSEPGQGFYGYTF. The CDR3 coding sequence is TGTGCCACCAGTGAACCTGGACAGGGCTTCTATGGCTACACCTTC.

V is TRBV27 and J is TRBJ2-1; 11 positions match TRBD2. The ends lost 5 bases at V and 8 bases at J; junction bases unmatched: 17. The germline V gene has CDR1 MNHEY and CDR2 SMNVEV (reference sequence). The CDR3 is made up of 18 amino acids. CDR3 residues: CASSGSGVSGRARDEQFF. CDR3 bases: TGTGCCAGCAGTGGGAGTGGTGTTAGCGGGAGGGCGAGGGATGAGCAGTTCTTC.

The chain's CDR3 is CASSNRGTALYEQYF. CDR3 nucleotides: TGTGCCAGCAGCAATAGAGGGACAGCCCTGTACGAGCAGTACTTC. This chain links TRBV11-2 with TRBJ2-7, with 7 bases matching TRBD1. The trim removed 5 bases at V and 4 bases at J, leaving 11 bases unmatched. This CDR3 region has 15 residues. The germline V gene encodes CDR1 SGHAT and CDR2 FQNNGV. The full variable domain, with the rest looked up from reference TRBV11-2 and TRBJ2-7, is EAGVAQSPRYKIIEKRQSVAFWCNPISGHATLYWYQQILGQGPKLLIQFQNNGVVDDSQLPKDRFSAERLKGVDSTLKIQPAKLEDSAVYLCASSNRGTALYEQYFGPGTRLTVT.

The chain uses TRBV12-5 and TRBJ1-1, with a tentative D call TRBD1 (6 bases). The V end was cut by 6 bases, the J end by 5 bases, with 34 bases between. The length of the CDR3 is 20 residues. Germline values: CDR1 LGHNT, CDR2 FRNRAP. CDR3 DNA sequence: TGTGCTAGTGGCCCACTGGTGTCCCGTTCCAGACAGGCAGCATGGACTGAAGCTTTCTTT. Translated: CASGPLVSRSRQAAWTEAFF.